This is a list of T cell receptor beta chains from one sample in a study of OX40 agonist ivuxolimab in advanced cancers. Profiling relied on immunoSEQ multiplex PCR, and the TCRdb table lists in-frame clones only, not all of them. The profile shows about 51,000 clones, roughly 80% of them singletons. The sample consisted of CD4+ or CD8+ T cells sorted from blood, taken in a trial of the OX40 agonist ivuxolimab. Receptor source: an adult with an advanced solid tumor such as melanoma, head and neck, liver or kidney cancer. Each CDR3 is given with its conserved first and last residue. Each record gives: D gene, clone size, V gene, J gene, CDR3 length, CDR3 DNA, CDR3 protein. The D gene is left open where the match is weak. Size is omitted from some rows. Given values are once, few, many or a class for expanded clones.

d_call: .
clone_size: .
v_call: TRBV9
j_call: TRBJ2-1
cdr3_length: 16
cdr3_nt: TGTGCCAGCAGCGGACAAGGACCCGTTGACAATATTGAGCAGTTCTTC
cdr3_aa: CASSGQGPVDNIEQFF

d_call: .
clone_size: once
v_call: TRBV7-2
j_call: TRBJ2-5
cdr3_length: 13
cdr3_nt: TGTGCCAGCAGCAGAAGGGACCCAAGGACCCAGTACTTC
cdr3_aa: CASSRRDPRTQYF

d_call: .
clone_size: few
v_call: TRBV29-1
j_call: TRBJ2-5
cdr3_length: 12
cdr3_nt: TGCAGCGTAGACAGAGTACAAGAGACCCAGTACTTC
cdr3_aa: CSVDRVQETQYF

d_call: TRBD1
clone_size: .
v_call: TRBV6-1
j_call: TRBJ2-5
cdr3_length: 14
cdr3_nt: TGTGCCAGTCCCTACAGGGGGCTGAGAGAGACCCAGTACTTC
cdr3_aa: CASPYRGLRETQYF

d_call: TRBD1
clone_size: .
v_call: TRBV9
j_call: TRBJ2-7
cdr3_length: 12
cdr3_nt: TGTGCCAGCGGGACAGGGCCCTACGAGCAGTACTTC
cdr3_aa: CASGTGPYEQYF

d_call: .
clone_size: .
v_call: TRBV28
j_call: TRBJ1-4
cdr3_length: 15
cdr3_nt: TGTGCCAGCAGCCCGGGGGATGGAAGGGGGGCGAAGCCCGGTTTT
cdr3_aa: CASSPGDGRGAKPGF

d_call: .
clone_size: .
v_call: TRBV6-5
j_call: TRBJ1-5
cdr3_length: 15
cdr3_nt: TGTGCCAGCAGTTACACAGGGATTAGCAATCAGCCCCAGCATTTT
cdr3_aa: CASSYTGISNQPQHF

d_call: .
clone_size: .
v_call: TRBV5-1
j_call: TRBJ2-7
cdr3_length: 14
cdr3_nt: TGCGCCAGCAGCAGGAGCGGCGGGACCTACGAGCAGTACTTC
cdr3_aa: CASSRSGGTYEQYF

d_call: .
clone_size: .
v_call: TRBV7-9
j_call: TRBJ2-3
cdr3_length: 15
cdr3_nt: TGTGCCAGCAGCGTTAGCGGTACTAGAGGAGATACGCAGTATTTT
cdr3_aa: CASSVSGTRGDTQYF

d_call: TRBD2
clone_size: once
v_call: TRBV15
j_call: TRBJ2-7
cdr3_length: 14
cdr3_nt: TGTGCCACCAGACCCAGCGGGAGTTCTGGCGAGCAGTACTTC
cdr3_aa: CATRPSGSSGEQYF

d_call: .
clone_size: .
v_call: TRBV5-4
j_call: TRBJ2-3
cdr3_length: 14
cdr3_nt: TGTGCCAGCAGCTTAGGCCTTACCACAGATACGCAGTATTTT
cdr3_aa: CASSLGLTTDTQYF

d_call: TRBD2
clone_size: few
v_call: TRBV28
j_call: TRBJ2-2
cdr3_length: 15
cdr3_nt: TGTGCCAGCAGTTTGTCGGGACTAGGAGGCGGGGAGCTGTTTTTT
cdr3_aa: CASSLSGLGGGELFF

d_call: .
clone_size: once
v_call: TRBV9
j_call: TRBJ2-1
cdr3_length: 16
cdr3_nt: TGTGCCAGCAGCGTCCTAGTGGATAGCGACTACAATGAGCAGTTCTTC
cdr3_aa: CASSVLVDSDYNEQFF

d_call: TRBD2
clone_size: .
v_call: TRBV4-1
j_call: TRBJ2-1
cdr3_length: 21
cdr3_nt: TGCGCCAGCAGCCCCGGCGTAGGGAGGGCCCGCGGTACGAGCTCCTACAATGAGCAGTTCTTC
cdr3_aa: CASSPGVGRARGTSSYNEQFF

d_call: .
clone_size: .
v_call: TRBV11-2
j_call: TRBJ1-2
cdr3_length: 15
cdr3_nt: TGTGCCAGCAGCTTAGAAGGGACGGCCTTGAGTGGCTACACCTTC
cdr3_aa: CASSLEGTALSGYTF

d_call: .
clone_size: .
v_call: TRBV2
j_call: TRBJ1-4
cdr3_length: 13
cdr3_nt: TGTGCCAGTAAAAGGGGAACTAATGAAAAACTGTTTTTT
cdr3_aa: CASKRGTNEKLFF

d_call: .
clone_size: once
v_call: TRBV4-1
j_call: TRBJ1-2
cdr3_length: 15
cdr3_nt: TGCGCCAGCAGCCTTGCGGGGGAAGCTAACTATGGCTACACCTTC
cdr3_aa: CASSLAGEANYGYTF

d_call: .
clone_size: .
v_call: TRBV11-2
j_call: TRBJ2-7
cdr3_length: 11
cdr3_nt: TGTGCCAGCACCCTGCAGTACGAGCAGTACTTC
cdr3_aa: CASTLQYEQYF

d_call: .
clone_size: .
v_call: TRBV6-1
j_call: TRBJ2-5
cdr3_length: 12
cdr3_nt: TGTGCCAGCAAGGTGGGGGGAGAGACCCAGTACTTC
cdr3_aa: CASKVGGETQYF

d_call: .
clone_size: .
v_call: TRBV6-1
j_call: TRBJ1-2
cdr3_length: 15
cdr3_nt: TGTGCCAGCAGTGGACGAACCCGGGCCCGGGTTGGCTACACCTTC
cdr3_aa: CASSGRTRARVGYTF

d_call: .
clone_size: once
v_call: TRBV7-3
j_call: TRBJ2-2
cdr3_length: 13
cdr3_nt: TGTGCCAGCAGTCCCTCTTCCGCCGGGGAGCTGTTTTTT
cdr3_aa: CASSPSSAGELFF

d_call: .
clone_size: .
v_call: TRBV5-1
j_call: TRBJ2-5
cdr3_length: 14
cdr3_nt: TGCGCCAGCAGCTTGGTGGCGGCCCAAGAGACCCAGTACTTC
cdr3_aa: CASSLVAAQETQYF

d_call: .
clone_size: .
v_call: TRBV6-5
j_call: TRBJ2-5
cdr3_length: 12
cdr3_nt: TGTGCCAGCCGGACTATTGGGGAGACCCAGTACTTC
cdr3_aa: CASRTIGETQYF

d_call: .
clone_size: few
v_call: TRBV11-2
j_call: TRBJ2-2
cdr3_length: 12
cdr3_nt: TGTGCCAGCAGTCCCAACCCCGGGGAGCTGTTTTTT
cdr3_aa: CASSPNPGELFF

d_call: .
clone_size: .
v_call: TRBV10-3
j_call: TRBJ1-3
cdr3_length: 11
cdr3_nt: TGTGCCATCAGTGAAGGGGACACCATATATTTT
cdr3_aa: CAISEGDTIYF

d_call: TRBD1
clone_size: .
v_call: TRBV5-6
j_call: TRBJ1-1
cdr3_length: 13
cdr3_nt: TGTGCCAGCACCCGACAGGGAAGGACTGAAGCTTTCTTT
cdr3_aa: CASTRQGRTEAFF

d_call: TRBD2
clone_size: .
v_call: TRBV5-4
j_call: TRBJ2-1
cdr3_length: 14
cdr3_nt: TGTGCCAGCAGCTTGACTAGCGGCAACAATGAGCAGTTCTTC
cdr3_aa: CASSLTSGNNEQFF

d_call: .
clone_size: .
v_call: TRBV5-6
j_call: TRBJ2-1
cdr3_length: 13
cdr3_nt: TGTGCCAGCAGCTCTGGGTCCAACAATGAGCAGTTCTTC
cdr3_aa: CASSSGSNNEQFF

d_call: .
clone_size: few
v_call: TRBV4-1
j_call: TRBJ1-5
cdr3_length: 19
cdr3_nt: TGCGCCAGCAGCCAAGCTCTACCTACCGGGACCGGGTCGTGGCAGCCCCAGCATTTT
cdr3_aa: CASSQALPTGTGSWQPQHF

d_call: TRBD1
clone_size: .
v_call: TRBV4-1
j_call: TRBJ1-5
cdr3_length: 15
cdr3_nt: TGCGCCAGCAGCCGACACGACAGGGGAGATCAGCCCCAGCATTTT
cdr3_aa: CASSRHDRGDQPQHF

d_call: .
clone_size: once
v_call: TRBV7-6
j_call: TRBJ1-1
cdr3_length: 13
cdr3_nt: TGTGCCAGCAGCCAAGCGGGGGGGGCAAGGGCTTTCTTT
cdr3_aa: CASSQAGGARAFF

d_call: .
clone_size: .
v_call: TRBV10-2
j_call: TRBJ2-2
cdr3_length: 12
cdr3_nt: TGCGCCAGCAGCCAGAACACCGGGGAGCTGTTTTTT
cdr3_aa: CASSQNTGELFF

d_call: .
clone_size: .
v_call: TRBV5-8
j_call: TRBJ1-3
cdr3_length: 15
cdr3_nt: TGTGCCAGCAGCTTTGAAGTAGGCTCTGGAAACACCATATATTTT
cdr3_aa: CASSFEVGSGNTIYF

d_call: .
clone_size: .
v_call: TRBV5-1
j_call: TRBJ1-1
cdr3_length: 16
cdr3_nt: TGCGCCAGCAGCTTGGCCGTGGGGGCGAAGAACACTGAAGCTTTCTTT
cdr3_aa: CASSLAVGAKNTEAFF

d_call: .
clone_size: .
v_call: TRBV4-1
j_call: TRBJ1-1
cdr3_length: 15
cdr3_nt: TGCGCCAGCAGGAACCCGGGACGGGCGAACACTGAAGCTTTCTTT
cdr3_aa: CASRNPGRANTEAFF

d_call: .
clone_size: .
v_call: TRBV9
j_call: TRBJ1-4
cdr3_length: 16
cdr3_nt: TGTGCCAGCAGCGTAGTGGTCGGGGCAACTAATGAAAAACTGTTTTTT
cdr3_aa: CASSVVVGATNEKLFF

d_call: .
clone_size: few
v_call: TRBV4-2
j_call: TRBJ1-4
cdr3_length: 17
cdr3_nt: TGTGCCAGCAGCCCCCTAGGCAGCAGCACAACTAATGAAAAACTGTTTTTT
cdr3_aa: CASSPLGSSTTNEKLFF

d_call: TRBD2
clone_size: .
v_call: TRBV6-1
j_call: TRBJ2-1
cdr3_length: 15
cdr3_nt: TGTGCCAGCATCCGAGGACTAGCGGGATACAATGAGCAGTTCTTC
cdr3_aa: CASIRGLAGYNEQFF

d_call: TRBD2
clone_size: .
v_call: TRBV18
j_call: TRBJ2-7
cdr3_length: 15
cdr3_nt: TGTGCCAGCTCACCACCAGCGGGGGCTGCCTACGAGCAGTACTTC
cdr3_aa: CASSPPAGAAYEQYF

d_call: .
clone_size: .
v_call: TRBV10-3
j_call: TRBJ1-5
cdr3_length: 12
cdr3_nt: TGTGCCATCAGAGAGGGTAATCAGCCCCAGCATTTT
cdr3_aa: CAIREGNQPQHF

d_call: TRBD2
clone_size: .
v_call: TRBV28
j_call: TRBJ2-1
cdr3_length: 17
cdr3_nt: TGTGCCAGCAGTACCGGACTCGGGACTAGCGGCTACAATGAGCAGTTCTTC
cdr3_aa: CASSTGLGTSGYNEQFF

d_call: TRBD1
clone_size: .
v_call: TRBV5-1
j_call: TRBJ2-7
cdr3_length: 17
cdr3_nt: TGCGCCAGCAGCTCAAATGTCCTGACAGGGGGCGCCTCCGAGCAGTACTTC
cdr3_aa: CASSSNVLTGGASEQYF

d_call: TRBD2
clone_size: .
v_call: TRBV11-2
j_call: TRBJ2-7
cdr3_length: 17
cdr3_nt: TGTGCCAGCAGCTTATCACAGCGGGAGCCCTTCCTCCGGGAGCAGTACTTC
cdr3_aa: CASSLSQREPFLREQYF

d_call: .
clone_size: few
v_call: TRBV9
j_call: TRBJ1-1
cdr3_length: 13
cdr3_nt: TGTGCCAGCAGCGTAGCGGTTAACACTGAAGCTTTCTTT
cdr3_aa: CASSVAVNTEAFF

d_call: TRBD1
clone_size: once
v_call: TRBV19
j_call: TRBJ1-4
cdr3_length: 14
cdr3_nt: TGTGCCAGTAGCCAGGACAGGGGGAATGAAAAACTGTTTTTT
cdr3_aa: CASSQDRGNEKLFF

d_call: .
clone_size: .
v_call: TRBV10-3
j_call: TRBJ2-7
cdr3_length: 12
cdr3_nt: TGTGCCATCAGTGGGCGGGATTACGAGCAGTACTTC
cdr3_aa: CAISGRDYEQYF

d_call: .
clone_size: .
v_call: TRBV6-6
j_call: TRBJ1-2
cdr3_length: 14
cdr3_nt: TGTGCCAGCAGTTACGACCTGCAGGGCTATGGCTACACCTTC
cdr3_aa: CASSYDLQGYGYTF

d_call: .
clone_size: few
v_call: TRBV5-4
j_call: TRBJ2-3
cdr3_length: 14
cdr3_nt: TGTGCCAGCAGCTCGACAGGATACACAGATACGCAGTATTTT
cdr3_aa: CASSSTGYTDTQYF